This passage covers 5 T cell receptor beta chains from one sample sequenced in a study of T-cell reconstitution after alpha-beta-depleted transplantation in children. Molecular barcoding with unique molecular identifiers was used for the TCRbeta library. MiXCR, applied by TCRdb to the PCR reads, yields one record per CDR3 protein. The sample contains under 140,000 distinct CDR3 sequences, approximately 10% of which appear only once. The sequenced sample was PBMCs from the stem cell graft donor, obtained from the stem cell graft. These receptor sequences come from a human donor who donated a stem cell graft to a child with acute lymphoblastic leukemia.

This clonotype has ten or more counts. This chain links TRBV20-1 with TRBJ1-2, with TRBD1 identical over 10 bases. Germline V gives CDR1 DFQATT, CDR2 SNEGSKA (reference sequence). The V segment lost 5 bases and the J segment 3 bases; nucleotides outside the gene matches: 6. The CDR3 spans 14 residues. CDR3 residues: CSADRDRGYYGYTF. For the CDR3, the DNA is TGCAGTGCTGACCGGGACAGGGGCTACTATGGCTACACCTTC.

This clonotype was seen only a few times. V and J are TRBV30 and TRBJ1-4; D not resolved. This CDR3 is 13 amino acids long. Germline V lookup: CDR1 GTSNPN, CDR2 SVGIG (reference sequence). V was shortened by 3 bases and J by 4 bases, with 9 bases between the two germline ends. The CDR3 reads CAWRNGINEKLFF. CDR3 nucleotides: TGTGCCTGGAGGAATGGGATTAATGAAAAACTGTTTTTT.

This clonotype was recorded many times. V usage is TRBV4-2 and J usage is TRBJ2-2; a possible D gene is TRBD1 (5 bases). The CDR3 runs 13 residues. Germline-derived CDR1 and CDR2 are LGHNA and YNFKEQ. V lost 6 bases and J lost 4, with 9 bases in between. DNA of the CDR3: TGTGCCAGCAGAGGTGGGGCCACCGGGGAGCTGTTTTTT. The encoded protein is CASRGGATGELFF.

This clonotype was detected only a few times. The chain uses TRBV2 and TRBJ1-3; unclear D gene. V dropped 5 bases and J dropped 4 bases, with 9 bases sitting between them. The CDR3 sequence is 13 residues long. From germline, CDR1 is SNHLY and CDR2 FYNNEI. For the CDR3, the DNA is TGTGCCAGCAGTTACGTAGACGGAAACACCATATATTTT. Translating it yields CASSYVDGNTIYF.

This clonotype was recorded only once. Since a much larger clone is just one base distant, this may be a read error. V and J are TRBV20-1 and TRBJ1-3; the D gene is possibly TRBD1 (5 bases). V lost 5 bases to trimming and J lost 4 bases, with 6 bases between them. The CDR3 loop spans 11 amino acids. CDR1 is DFQATT, CDR2 SNEGSKA, per germline (reference sequence). The CDR3 sequence is CSAYRGNTIYF. The CDR3 DNA reads TGCAGTGCTTACAGGGGAAACACCATATATTTT.